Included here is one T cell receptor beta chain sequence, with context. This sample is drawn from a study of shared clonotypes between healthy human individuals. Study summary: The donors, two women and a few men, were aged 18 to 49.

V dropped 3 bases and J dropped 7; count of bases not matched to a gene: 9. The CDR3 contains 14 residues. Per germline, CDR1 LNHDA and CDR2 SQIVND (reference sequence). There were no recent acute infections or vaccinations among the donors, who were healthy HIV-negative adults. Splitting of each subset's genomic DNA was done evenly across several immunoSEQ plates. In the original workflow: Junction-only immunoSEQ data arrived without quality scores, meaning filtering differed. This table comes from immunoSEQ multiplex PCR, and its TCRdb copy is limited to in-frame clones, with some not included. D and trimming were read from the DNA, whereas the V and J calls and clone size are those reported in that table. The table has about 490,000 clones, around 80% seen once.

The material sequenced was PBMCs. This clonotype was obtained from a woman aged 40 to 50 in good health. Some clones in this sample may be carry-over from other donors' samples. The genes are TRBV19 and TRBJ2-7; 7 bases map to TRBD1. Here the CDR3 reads CASSIAQGEREQYF. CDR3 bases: TGTGCCAGTAGTATCGCGCAGGGGGAGAGGGAGCAGTACTTC.